The 13 T cell receptor beta chains in this list originate from one sample, sequenced in a study of blood T cell repertoires in COVID-19. Profiling relied on immunoSEQ multiplex PCR, and the TCRdb table lists in-frame clones only, not all of them. The sample has 100,000 to 110,000 clones; around four fifths are singletons. Sequencing input: peripheral blood. The receptors here all came from a man aged 45-60 years with active or convalescent COVID-19.

The V gene is TRBV5-1, the J gene TRBJ2-1; D gene ambiguous. Trimming shortened V by 0 bases and J by 7 bases, and 14 bases separated the two germline ends. There are 15 residues in the CDR3. Germline values: CDR1 SGHRS, CDR2 YFSETQ. The CDR3 DNA sequence: TGCGCCAGCAGCTTGGGACTCCCTTTTGAGAATGAGCAGTTCTTC. Translation gives CASSLGLPFENEQFF.

The chain couples TRBV19 to TRBJ2-1; weak D call: TRBD2 (5 bases). The CDR3 is 14 amino acids. V lost 5 bases to trimming and J lost 5 bases, with 13 bases between them. From germline, CDR1 is LNHDA and CDR2 SQIVND (reference sequence). The CDR3 protein is CASSLGGSNNEQFF. The CDR3 DNA reads as TGTGCCAGTAGTTTGGGCGGGTCGAACAATGAGCAGTTCTTC.

The J gene is TRBJ1-2, the V gene TRBV6-5; a weak D match, TRBD1 (6 bases). Germline values: CDR1 MNHEY, CDR2 SVGAGI. The CDR3 runs 14 residues. V lost 4 bases and J 7 bases, leaving 16 bases between the germline ends. The CDR3 loop reads CASSFRDRFRGYTF. As DNA, the CDR3 is TGTGCCAGCAGTTTCCGAGACAGGTTTCGTGGCTACACCTTC.

The rearrangement uses TRBV5-1 and TRBJ2-3; 8 bases line up with TRBD2. The V and J ends lost 4 bases and 5 bases, in that order; junction bases with no gene match: 15. The CDR3 spans 17 residues. The germline V gene has CDR1 SGHRS and CDR2 YFSETQ. The CDR3 DNA follows: TGCGCCAGCAGCACCCCTGTCGAGCGGGAGTATGGAGATACGCAGTATTTT. As protein: CASSTPVEREYGDTQYF.

The gene calls are TRBV6-1 and TRBJ2-1, with a weak D call TRBD1 (6 bases). The CDR3 sequence is 15 residues long. Germline V CDR1 and CDR2: MNHNS, SASEGT. V was trimmed by 1 base and J by 2 bases, leaving 9 bases between them. CDR3 protein: CASSEESGAYNEQFF. CDR3 in DNA: TGTGCCAGCAGTGAAGAGTCAGGGGCCTACAATGAGCAGTTCTTC.

This clone occurred a few times. V is TRBV3-1 (or the pseudogene TRBV3-2) and J is TRBJ2-1; 12 nucleotides agree with TRBD2. Germline-derived CDR1 and CDR2 are LGHDT and YNNKEL (reference sequence). Unmatched junction bases numbered 8, after V lost 3 bases and J lost 8 bases. The CDR3 sequence is 16 residues long. The CDR3 nucleotides are TGTGCCAGCAGCCATTCAACTAGCGGGAGGTCCCATGAGCAGTTCTTC. Its protein product is CASSHSTSGRSHEQFF.

The rearrangement links TRBV19 to TRBJ1-5; no reliable D call. The ends were cut back, 10 bases at V and 2 bases at J, with 12 bases in the middle. The V gene's germline CDR1 is LNHDA and CDR2 SQIVND (reference sequence). This CDR3 has 13 amino acids. CDR3 loop: CATGGGGNQPQHF. The CDR3 DNA reads TGTGCCACCGGAGGTGGGGGCAATCAGCCCCAGCATTTT.

The J gene is TRBJ2-1, the V gene TRBV19; 8 bases line up with TRBD2. This CDR3 spans 15 amino acids. The germline gives CDR1 LNHDA, CDR2 SQIVND (reference sequence). Trimming removed 7 bases from V and 3 bases from J; junction bases left unmatched: 8. CDR3 in DNA: TGTGCCAGTACCGTCGGGACTAGTTACTACAATGAGCAGTTCTTC. Translation gives CASTVGTSYYNEQFF.

This clone is a singleton in its sample. V gene TRBV5-1 combines with J gene TRBJ1-1; D is possibly TRBD1 (5 bases). Germline lookup yields CDR1 SGHRS and CDR2 YFSETQ. V dropped 2 bases and J dropped 1 base, with 9 bases sitting between them. CDR3 length equals 14 residues. This chain's CDR3 is CASSLQAQNTEAFF. In nucleotides, the CDR3 is TGCGCCAGCAGCTTACAGGCTCAGAACACTGAAGCTTTCTTT. Full variable domain (outside the CDR3, taken from reference TRBV5-1 and TRBJ1-1): KAGVTQTPRYLIKTRGQQVTLSCSPISGHRSVSWYQQTPGQGLQFLFEYFSETQRNKGNFPGRFSGRQFSNSRSEMNVSTLELGDSALYLCASSLQAQNTEAFFGQGTRLTVV.

This chain links TRBV6-1 with TRBJ1-1; D is undetermined. The V gene lost 2 bases and the J gene lost 5 bases, with 15 bases spanning the gap. The CDR3 consists of 15 residues. Germline values: CDR1 MNHNS, CDR2 SASEGT. The CDR3 sequence is CASSEIGMGNTEAFF. The CDR3 DNA follows: TGTGCCAGCAGTGAAATCGGGATGGGAAATACTGAAGCTTTCTTT.

This chain links TRBV30 with TRBJ2-7; perhaps TRBD1 as D (5 bases). The CDR3 consists of 12 residues. V dropped 5 bases and J dropped 2 bases, with 10 bases sitting between them. CDR1 and CDR2 (germline): GTSNPN, SVGIG (reference sequence). CDR3 sequence: CAWARDAYEQYF. The CDR3 bases are TGTGCCTGGGCCAGGGATGCCTACGAGCAGTACTTC.

This CDR3 reads CASSRNRDRGSLDQPQHF. Written as DNA, the CDR3 is TGTGCCAGCTCACGCAACCGGGACAGGGGTTCGCTTGATCAGCCCCAGCATTTT. The chain carries TRBV18 and TRBJ1-5; 10 nucleotides agree with TRBD1. The CDR3 extends over 18 amino acids. The ends lost 4 bases at V and 5 bases at J; junction bases unmatched: 14. Germline V CDR1 and CDR2: KGHSH, LQKENI.

The chain joins TRBV3-1 (or the pseudogene TRBV3-2) to TRBJ2-3; D remains unclear. Germline CDR1 reads LGHDT; CDR2 reads YNNKEL (reference sequence). V gave up 5 bases and J gave up 3 bases, with 9 bases separating them. This CDR3 has 13 amino acids. CDR3 DNA: TGTGCCAGCAGCACTACCGGGACAGATACGCAGTATTTT. Its protein product is CASSTTGTDTQYF.